The present T cell receptor beta chain was sequenced within a study of T cell responses to AZD1222 COVID-19 vaccine (dated by TCRdb to about 2021). Study-level background: Because spike-specific TCR depth and breadth did not differ between the two schedules, AZD1222 recipients who got a second dose at roughly 4 weeks were pooled with those who got a second dose at roughly 12 weeks. TCR sequencing covered more than 230 trial participants: roughly 200 given two doses of AZD1222 and about 26 given two doses of MenACWY control vaccine. Trial participants were enrolled by age into subgroups of 18-55, 56-69 and 70-plus years, and about 150, 27 and 61 TCR-sequenced participants, respectively, were included in these subgroups.

General study outcomes and caveats: Epitopes outside the regions mutated in the B.1.351 and B.1.1.7 variants were reportedly recognized by nearly half of the unique spike-specific TCRs. Most participants were white British and females outnumbered males, and the authors suggested that clonal diversity may have been underestimated. The 56-69-year group was small, and its depth increase did not reach significance, likely because of low power. No day 14 peak-response samples were available, so repertoires were characterized only after the peak T cell response. The whole spike protein was spanned by vaccine-associated CD4 TCRs, and dominant responses were seen in regions 160-218 and 743-854. Conclusions about previously exposed vaccinees are limited because only six or seven AZD1222 recipients were SARS-CoV-2 seropositive at baseline. After two AZD1222 doses, spike-specific TCR breadth and depth were significantly higher than at day 0 and than in MenACWY recipients.

Concerning this clone: This receptor's antigen is unknown. Per-base qualities were not stored, and no clone one base away is much larger.

The CDR3 regions of human TCRbeta chains were analyzed by immunosequencing. Per the original workflow: Repertoire TCRs were matched against a reference library of SARS-CoV-2-specific TCRs generated with the MIRA antigen-specificity platform. Breadth was defined as the fraction of unique TCRs that were SARS-CoV-2-associated. Depth was defined as the fraction of total T cells that were SARS-CoV-2-associated. Using the MIRA data, every spike-specific TCR was mapped to the spike region that the TCR reacted to and assigned to either a CD4 or a CD8 class. Log10-transformed breadth and depth values were compared by one-way ANOVA with Sidak's multiple comparisons tests. The source is immuneACCESS, and TCRdb retained only in-frame sequences with V and J called. Part of the clones is not carried over; for the studies checked, unresolved V genes explain less than half of this, and the remainder is unexplained. V and J calls and clone size are those listed in that table; D and trimming were worked out from the DNA. The sample includes about 54,000 clones, with 70% to 90% observed a single time. About 3.9% of the sample lies in the top ten.

According to the study, the label for this sample's time point signals: baseline before first vaccination. Vaccinee samples came from UK trials COV001 and COV002, including a single-blind randomized controlled phase 2/3 trial of AZD1222 (ChAdOx1 nCoV-19) in healthy adults. For TCRbeta chain sequencing, PBMC samples from trial participants were taken at day 0 and at day 28 after the second dose. The sequence derives from an adult in good health. The sample consisted of peripheral blood, taken on day 0 of AZD1222 vaccination.

The DNA reads as follows: TGTGCCAGCAGCTTAGGCCGGGGTTCCTACAATGAGCAGTTCTTC. It encodes CASSLGRGSYNEQFF. Recombination linked TRBV7-2 to TRBJ2-1; perhaps TRBD2 is the D gene, with 5 bases matching. V is cut by 1 base and J by 1 base, and the space between the germline ends is 8 bases. The germline V gene specifies SGHTA as CDR1 and FQGNSA as CDR2. Counted from cysteine to phenylalanine, this CDR3 has 15 amino acids. CDR3 DNA only is kept here, 45 bases in frame from base 1.